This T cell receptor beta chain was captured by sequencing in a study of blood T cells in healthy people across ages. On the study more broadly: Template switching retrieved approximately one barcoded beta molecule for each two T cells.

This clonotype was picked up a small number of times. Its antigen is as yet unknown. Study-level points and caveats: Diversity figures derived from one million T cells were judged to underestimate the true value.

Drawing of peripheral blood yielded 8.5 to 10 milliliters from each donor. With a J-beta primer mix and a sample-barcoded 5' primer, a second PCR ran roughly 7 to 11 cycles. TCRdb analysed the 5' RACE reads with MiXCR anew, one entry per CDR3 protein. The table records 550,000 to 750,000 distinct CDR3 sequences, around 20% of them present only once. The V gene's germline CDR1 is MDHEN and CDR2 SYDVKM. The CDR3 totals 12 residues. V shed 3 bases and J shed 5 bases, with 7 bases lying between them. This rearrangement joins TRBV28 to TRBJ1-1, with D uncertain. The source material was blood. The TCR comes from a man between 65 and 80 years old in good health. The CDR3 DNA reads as TGTGCCAGCAGTTTGATGCAAACTGAAGCTTTCTTT. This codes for CASSLMQTEAFF.